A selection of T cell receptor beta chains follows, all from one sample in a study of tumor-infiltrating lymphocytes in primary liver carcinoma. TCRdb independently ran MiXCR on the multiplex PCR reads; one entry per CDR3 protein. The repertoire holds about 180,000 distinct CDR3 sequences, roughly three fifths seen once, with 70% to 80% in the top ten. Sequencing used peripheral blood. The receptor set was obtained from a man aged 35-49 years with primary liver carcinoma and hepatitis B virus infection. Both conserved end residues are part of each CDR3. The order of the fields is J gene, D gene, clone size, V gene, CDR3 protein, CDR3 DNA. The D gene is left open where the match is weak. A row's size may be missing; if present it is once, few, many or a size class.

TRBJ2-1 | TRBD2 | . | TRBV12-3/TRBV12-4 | CASSPPTAGRYNEQFF | TGTGCCAGCAGTCCACCGACAGCGGGACGGTACAATGAGCAGTTCTTC
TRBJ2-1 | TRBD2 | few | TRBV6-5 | CASSYSRTSGYNEQFF | TGTGCCAGCAGTTATTCGAGGACTAGCGGCTACAATGAGCAGTTCTTC
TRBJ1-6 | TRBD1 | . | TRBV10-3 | CAIRDRELPPHF | TGTGCCATCAGGGACAGGGAGTTACCCCCCCACTTT
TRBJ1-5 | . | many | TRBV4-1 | CASSQEAGQGQPQHF | TGCGCCAGCAGCCAAGAGGCAGGGCAAGGACAGCCCCAGCATTTT
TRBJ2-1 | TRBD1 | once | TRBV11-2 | CVNSLGWTGGINEQFF | TGTGTCAACAGCTTAGGGTGGACAGGGGGCATCAATGAGCAGTTCTTC
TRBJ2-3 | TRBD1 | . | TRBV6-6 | CASSPQGTDTRYF | TGTGCCAGCAGTCCCCAGGGGACAGATACGCGCTATTTT
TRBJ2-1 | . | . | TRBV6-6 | CASSYSQLDELFF | TGTGCCAGCAGTTACTCCCAACTAGATGAGCTGTTCTTC
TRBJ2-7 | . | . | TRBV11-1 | CDSSSGRSYEQYF | TGTGACAGCAGCTCCGGACGGTCCTACGAGCAGTACTTC
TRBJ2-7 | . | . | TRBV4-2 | CANSPGGHEQYF | TGTGCCAACAGCCCAGGAGGTCACGAGCAGTACTTC
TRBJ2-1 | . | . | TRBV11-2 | CASSYLEDSYNEQFF | TGTGCCAGCAGCTACCTAGAGGACTCCTATAATGAGCAGTTCTTC
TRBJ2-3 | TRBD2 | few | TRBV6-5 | CASSYSVGGLAARGGTDTQYF | TGTGCCAGCAGTTACTCGGTGGGGGGACTAGCGGCCCGAGGGGGCACAGATACGCAGTATTTT
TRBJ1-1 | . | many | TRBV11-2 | CASSRGDRVTEAFF | TGTGCCAGCAGCCGTGGGGACCGGGTCACTGAAGCTTTCTTT
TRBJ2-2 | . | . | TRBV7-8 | CASSYGIPGGGELFF | TGTGCCAGCAGCTACGGGATACCAGGCGGCGGGGAGCTGTTTTTT
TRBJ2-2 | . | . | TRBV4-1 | CASSQGGELLF | TGCGCCAGCAGCCAAGGCGGGGAGCTGCTTTTT
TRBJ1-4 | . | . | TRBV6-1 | CATGQGRSNEKLFF | TGTGCCACCGGCCAAGGACGGAGTAATGAAAAACTGTTTTTT
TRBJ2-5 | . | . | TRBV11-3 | CAGSLNGQETLYF | TGTGCCGGCAGCTTAAACGGGCAAGAGACCCTGTACTTC
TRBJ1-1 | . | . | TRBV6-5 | CASSSRTANTEAFF | TGTGCCAGCAGTAGTCGGACTGCGAACACTGAAGCTTTCTTT
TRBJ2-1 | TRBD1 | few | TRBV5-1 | CASRTGQGAQDEQFF | TGCGCCAGCAGGACAGGACAGGGGGCCCAGGATGAGCAGTTCTTC
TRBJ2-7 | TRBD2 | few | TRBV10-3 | CAISESGGRAVEQYF | TGTGCCATCAGTGAGTCGGGCGGGAGGGCCGTCGAGCAGTACTTC
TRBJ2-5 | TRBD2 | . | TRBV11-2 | CTSSSSLASGSYGSRETQYF | TGTACCAGCAGCTCTAGTCTGGCTAGCGGGTCGTACGGGAGTAGAGAGACCCAGTACTTC
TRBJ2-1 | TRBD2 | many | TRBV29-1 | CSVSGGSGHEQFF | TGCAGCGTGAGCGGGGGCTCAGGGCATGAGCAGTTCTTC
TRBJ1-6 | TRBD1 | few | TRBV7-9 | CASSSGQGRNSPLHF | TGTGCCAGCAGCTCGGGACAGGGGAGAAATTCACCCCTCCACTTT
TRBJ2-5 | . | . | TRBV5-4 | CASSLAPEAGGQETQYF | TGTGCCAGCAGTTTGGCGCCCGAAGCTGGGGGTCAAGAGACCCAGTACTTC
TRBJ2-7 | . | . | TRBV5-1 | CASKKGFTYEQYF | TGTGCCAGCAAGAAGGGGTTCACCTACGAGCAGTATTTC
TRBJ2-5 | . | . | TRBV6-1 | CASNDPGAAGYF | TGTGCCAGCAATGATCCAGGGGCAGCCGGGTACTTC
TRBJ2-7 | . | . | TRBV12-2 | CASRFRRGSYEQYF | TGTGCAAGTCGCTTTCGCAGGGGATCCTACGAGCAGTACTTC
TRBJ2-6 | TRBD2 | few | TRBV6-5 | CASSLFAGGAGANVLTF | TGTGCCAGCAGTTTATTCGCGGGAGGGGCTGGGGCCAACGTCCTGACTTTC